Listed below are T cell receptor beta chains from one sample, sequenced in a study of blood T cell repertoires in COVID-19. Sequencing used immunoSEQ multiplex PCR; TCRdb keeps in-frame clones, though not all of them. The sample lists 23,000 or so clones; roughly 80% were seen once. The sample was peripheral blood. These receptors were taken from a woman of 80 years or more with acute or convalescent COVID-19. CDR3s include the opening cysteine and the closing phenylalanine or tryptophan. A D gene is named only where the DNA matches it firmly. Clone size is given for some rows only: seen once, a few or many times, or a class if the clone is expanded.

>TRBV30|TRBD2|-|TRBJ2-3
TGTGCCTGGAGTGTACTAGCGGGACGTCTGTCGCAGTATTTT
CAWSVLAGRLSQYF
>TRBV5-6|-|-|TRBJ2-1
TGTGCCAGCAGCTTGAGACAATTCTACAATGAGCAGTTCTTC
CASSLRQFYNEQFF
>TRBV2|TRBD1|few|TRBJ1-1
TGTGCCAGCAGAGCCGGGACAGGGGCGAACACTGAAGCTTTCTTT
CASRAGTGANTEAFF
>TRBV5-4|TRBD1|-|TRBJ2-1
TGTGCCAGCAGCCACGACAGGGGAGTGGGGAATGAGCAGTTCTTC
CASSHDRGVGNEQFF
>TRBV19|TRBD2|-|TRBJ2-1
TGTGCCAGTAGTGAATTTATGGCGGGAGCCTACAATGAGCAGTTCTTC
CASSEFMAGAYNEQFF
>TRBV15|TRBD2|-|TRBJ2-2
TGTGCCACCAGCAGAGGTAGCGGGGGGAACACCGGGGAGCTGTTTTTT
CATSRGSGGNTGELFF
>TRBV5-4|-|-|TRBJ1-1
TGTGCCAGCAGCTTCGGACTTGACACTGAAGCTTTCTTT
CASSFGLDTEAFF
>TRBV9|-|-|TRBJ1-1
TGTGCCAGCAGCGTCCTGGGGGGAACTGAAGCTTTCTTT
CASSVLGGTEAFF
>TRBV19|-|-|TRBJ1-4
TGTGCCAGTACTAAAACGGGGTTTGGGCTTGAAAAACTGTTTTTT
CASTKTGFGLEKLFF
>TRBV7-9|-|-|TRBJ1-4
TGTGCCAGCAGCTTCAGGGCCAACGAAGAAAAACTGTTTTTT
CASSFRANEEKLFF
>TRBV7-7|-|-|TRBJ2-2
TGTGCTAGCAGCTCTACAGCGAACACCGGGGAGCTGTTTTTT
CASSSTANTGELFF
>TRBV6-1|-|-|TRBJ1-5
TGTGCCAGCAGTGAAAGACAGGTCCAGCCCCAGCATTTT
CASSERQVQPQHF
>TRBV9|-|-|TRBJ2-4
TGTGCCAGCAGAGAGCGTAGGCAGGGGAACTTTATCAAAAACATTCAGTACTTC
CASRERRQGNFIKNIQYF
>TRBV7-6|TRBD2|-|TRBJ2-1
TGTGCCAGCAGCTCACCCGCGGGGGGCTCCTACAATGAGCAGTTCTTC
CASSSPAGGSYNEQFF
>TRBV4-1|TRBD2|-|TRBJ2-2
TGCGCCAGCAGCCACGGACTAGCGGGAGTCGGGGAGCTGTTTTTT
CASSHGLAGVGELFF
>TRBV25-1|TRBD1|-|TRBJ1-4
TGTGCCAGCAGTAATCAATTTTTCGGGACAGATAATGAAAAACTGTTTTTT
CASSNQFFGTDNEKLFF
>TRBV12-3/TRBV12-4|-|-|TRBJ2-7
TGTGCCAGCAGCATCGCGGGTTTCTACGAGCAGTACTTC
CASSIAGFYEQYF
>TRBV5-1|TRBD1|-|TRBJ1-2
TGCGCCAGCAGCAAACAGGGGGCCTCGTATGGCTACACCTTC
CASSKQGASYGYTF
>TRBV12-3/TRBV12-4|-|-|TRBJ1-3
TGTGCCAGCAGGGAGGCTGGCGCCACCATATATTTT
CASREAGATIYF
>TRBV27|-|few|TRBJ1-2
TGTGCCACCTCTGCCCTAGGTCTTGGCTACACCTTC
CATSALGLGYTF
>TRBV9|-|-|TRBJ1-4
TGTGCCAGCAGCGTAGGCGGGGGCCCGCGCTCGGAAAAACTGTTTTTT
CASSVGGGPRSEKLFF
>TRBV29-1|TRBD1|-|TRBJ2-3
TGCAGCGTTGAAGACAGGGGGCCGACAGATACGCAGTATTTT
CSVEDRGPTDTQYF